These 28 T cell receptor beta chains came from one sample sequenced in a study of blood T cell repertoires in COVID-19. Sequenced by immunoSEQ multiplex PCR; TCRdb stores in-frame clones only, minus some. The sample holds 85,000 to 120,000 clones, more than 75% seen once. Sequenced sample: peripheral blood. These receptors came from a human donor in a cohort sampled during active COVID-19.

The chain has TRBV6-2 or TRBV6-3 and TRBJ2-5; 8 bases are a match to TRBD1. The length of the CDR3 is 17 residues. After removal of 2 bases from V and 5 bases from J, the junction contained 13 bases not matched to a gene. Per germline, CDR1 MNHEY and CDR2 SVGEGT. CDR3 loop: CASSYGLIQGVGETQYF. The CDR3 region has the DNA TGTGCCAGCAGTTACGGCCTAATACAGGGGGTCGGGGAGACCCAGTACTTC.

This sequence joins TRBV11-3 and TRBJ2-7; D is uncertain. V gave up 2 bases and J gave up 0 bases, with 8 bases separating them. Germline assignment: CDR1 SGHNT and CDR2 YENEEA. This CDR3 has 14 amino acids. CDR3 sequence: CASSLYSHSYEQYF. The CDR3 DNA reads TGTGCCAGCAGCTTATACAGTCACTCCTACGAGCAGTACTTC.

This clone was detected only once. The chain employs TRBV3-1 (or the pseudogene TRBV3-2) and TRBJ2-5; 9 bases map to TRBD1. With 4 bases clipped from V and 5 bases from J, the junction kept 2 bases outside the gene matches. The CDR3 loop spans 13 amino acids. Germline CDR1 is LGHDT and CDR2 is YNNKEL (reference sequence). CDR3 residues: CASSRDRVETQYF. Here the CDR3 DNA reads TGTGCCAGCAGCCGGGACAGGGTGGAGACCCAGTACTTC.

This clone has only one observation. The chain links TRBV5-8 to TRBJ1-2; weak D call: TRBD1 (6 bases). The germline CDR1 and CDR2 sequences are SGHTS and YDEGEE. The V end was cut by 4 bases, the J end by 4 bases, with 14 bases between. The CDR3 covers 14 residues. The CDR3 loop is CASSLAGVGYGYTF. The CDR3 DNA sequence: TGTGCCAGCAGCCTGGCAGGGGTCGGCTATGGCTACACCTTC.

This clone was found once. The V call is TRBV7-9, the J call TRBJ1-1, with 10 bases matching TRBD1. There are 15 residues in the CDR3. The V gene end was trimmed by 3 bases and the J gene end by 1 base; junction bases not matched to a gene: 2. Per the germline V gene, CDR1 is SEHNR and CDR2 is FQNEAQ (reference sequence). Here the CDR3 DNA reads TGTGCCAGCAGCTTGCGGACAGGGGGGAACACTGAAGCTTTCTTT. This sequence encodes CASSLRTGGNTEAFF.

The chain combines TRBV10-3 with TRBJ2-7; D call uncertain. V lost 5 bases and J lost 3, with 5 bases in between. The CDR3 consists of 11 residues. The germline gives CDR1 ENHRY, CDR2 SYGVKD. CDR3: CAISHYYEQYF. Here the CDR3 DNA reads TGTGCCATCAGTCACTACTACGAGCAGTACTTC.

The rearrangement uses TRBV7-8 and TRBJ2-3, with TRBD2 matching 9 bases. The CDR3 loop spans 14 amino acids. Germline assignment: CDR1 SGHVS and CDR2 FQNEAQ. The V and J ends lost 8 bases and 2 bases, in that order; junction bases with no gene match: 5. The CDR3 DNA reads TGTGCCAGCGCTAGCGGGACAGACACAGATACGCAGTATTTT. Encoded protein: CASASGTDTDTQYF.

The chain has TRBV19 and TRBJ1-1; possibly TRBD1 for D (6 bases). The CDR3 length is 14 residues. V lost 10 bases to trimming and J lost 4 bases, with 19 bases between them. Per the germline V gene, CDR1 is LNHDA and CDR2 is SQIVND (reference sequence). The CDR3 DNA reads TGTGCCACCAGTATGCGGGGGCTGGGCACTGAAGCTTTCTTT. Translated: CATSMRGLGTEAFF.

The chain uses TRBV5-1 and TRBJ2-5; D uncertain. Trimming cost V 4 bases and J 5 bases, with 15 bases left between them. This CDR3 is built from 14 residues. Germline assignment: CDR1 SGHRS and CDR2 YFSETQ. The CDR3 protein is CASSLTPTEETQYF. The CDR3 bases are TGCGCCAGCAGCCTGACCCCCACGGAGGAGACCCAGTACTTC.

The V call is TRBV7-2, the J call TRBJ2-2; 7 bases are a match to TRBD2. The CDR3 consists of 15 residues. J lost 2 bases, V lost 6 bases, and 6 bases had no gene match. Germline values: CDR1 SGHTA, CDR2 FQGNSA. The CDR3, as DNA: TGTGCCAGCAGTACCGGGACTATTAACACCGGGGAGCTGTTTTTT. Its translation is CASSTGTINTGELFF.

V usage is TRBV6-2 or TRBV6-3 and J usage is TRBJ1-2; D is undetermined. The CDR3 spans 12 residues. The germline gives CDR1 MNHEY, CDR2 SVGEGT. The V gene lost 5 bases and the J gene lost 4 bases, with 8 bases spanning the gap. CDR3 region: CASSEVFYGYTF. The CDR3 coding sequence is TGTGCCAGCAGTGAGGTCTTCTATGGCTACACCTTC.

V is TRBV7-3 and J is TRBJ2-3; TRBD2 matches at 10 bases. Germline V gene data show CDR1 as SGHTA and CDR2 as FQGTGA. With V trimmed by 5 bases and J by 6 bases, 5 bases remained unmatched. The CDR3 runs to 14 residues. CDR3 coding DNA: TGTGCCAGCAGCCCGGGACTAGCGTCCGATACGCAGTATTTT. Its translation is CASSPGLASDTQYF.

In its sample, this clone was seen once. The chain uses TRBV5-4 and TRBJ2-3, with TRBD1 identical over 7 bases. The junction had 6 bases not matched to a gene; V was cut back by 4 bases and J by 4 bases. The CDR3 has 14 amino acids. CDR1 is SGHNT, CDR2 YYREEE, per germline (reference sequence). CDR3 bases: TGTGCCAGCAGCGCACAGGGGACCGCAGATACGCAGTATTTT. This sequence encodes CASSAQGTADTQYF.

The gene calls are TRBV5-4 and TRBJ2-7, with D unclear. The CDR3 totals 12 residues. Germline V gives CDR1 SGHNT, CDR2 YYREEE (reference sequence). Between the trimmed V and J ends, which lost 0 bases and 6 bases, there was a span of 7 bases. In DNA, the CDR3 is TGTGCCAGCAGCTTGGTCCTAGGCGAGCAGTACTTC. It specifies CASSLVLGEQYF.

The chain recombines TRBV5-5 with TRBJ2-7, with 8 bases that match TRBD1. This CDR3 has 15 residues. V trimming: 4 bases; J trimming: 3 bases; junction bases outside the gene matches: 9. In germline, CDR1 is SGHKS, CDR2 YYEKEE (reference sequence). Here the CDR3 reads CASSVSGQEIYEQYF. The CDR3 DNA follows: TGTGCCAGCAGCGTCTCGGGACAGGAGATCTACGAGCAGTACTTC. Using reference TRBV5-5 and TRBJ2-7 for the parts outside the CDR3, the full variable domain is DAGVTQSPTHLIKTRGQQVTLRCSPISGHKSVSWYQQVLGQGPQFIFQYYEKEERGRGNFPDRFSARQFPNYSSELNVNALLLGDSALYLCASSVSGQEIYEQYFGPGTRLTVT.

This clone has a single count. J is TRBJ1-4 and V is TRBV4-3, with TRBD1 as a possible D gene (5 bases). Germline loops: CDR1 LGHNA, CDR2 YSLEER. Between the trimmed V and J ends, which lost 3 bases and 5 bases, there was a span of 13 bases. There are 15 residues in the CDR3. The CDR3 here is CASSHPGSDNEKLFF. For the CDR3, the DNA is TGCGCCAGCAGCCATCCAGGGTCCGACAATGAAAAACTGTTTTTT.

The rearrangement uses TRBV6-2 or TRBV6-3 and TRBJ2-2; 12 bases are shared with TRBD2. In germline, CDR1 is MNHEY, CDR2 SVGEGT. This CDR3 contains 18 residues. The V gene end was trimmed by 0 bases and the J gene end by 2 bases; junction bases not matched to a gene: 4. The CDR3 coding sequence is TGTGCCAGCAGTTACTCACTAGCGGGGGGCCGTAACACCGGGGAGCTGTTTTTT. Amino acid sequence: CASSYSLAGGRNTGELFF.

This chain joins TRBV6-2 or TRBV6-3 and TRBJ2-4, with a tentative D call TRBD1 (5 bases). In germline, CDR1 is MNHEY, CDR2 SVGEGT. The CDR3 has 14 amino acids. Trimming left V 4 bases short and J 6 bases short, with 13 bases between. Here the CDR3 reads CASSFRVGGNIQYF. The CDR3 DNA sequence: TGTGCCAGCAGTTTCAGGGTGGGTGGAAACATTCAGTACTTC.

The chain joins TRBV11-1 to TRBJ2-1; TRBD2 agrees at 8 bases. The CDR3 has 13 residues. V dropped 3 bases and J dropped 9; count of bases not matched to a gene: 4. Looked up from germline, CDR1 is SGHAT and CDR2 is FQDESV (reference sequence). DNA for the CDR3: TGTGCCAGCAGCTTCGGGGGGGCCACTGAGCAGTTCTTC. It is translated as CASSFGGATEQFF.

V usage is TRBV21-1 and J usage is TRBJ1-2. TRBV21-1 has pseudogene status. The CDR3 is 12 residues long. The chain's CDR3 is CASSNNSYGYTF. CDR3 nucleotide sequence: TGTGCCAGCAGCAATAATAGCTATGGCTACACCTTC.

This clone was seen a handful of times. The rearrangement links TRBV5-1 to TRBJ1-6; 7 bases line up with TRBD1. Germline CDR1 reads SGHRS; CDR2 reads YFSETQ. V was clipped by 1 base and J by 7 bases; unmatched bases: 5. The CDR3 runs to 15 residues. The CDR3 region is CASSLSGQENSPLHF. The CDR3 nucleotides are TGCGCCAGCAGCTTGTCCGGACAGGAGAATTCACCCCTCCACTTT.

The rearrangement joins TRBV28 to TRBJ2-3; D ambiguous. The ends were cut back, 6 bases at V and 10 bases at J, with 14 bases in the middle. The CDR3 is made up of 12 amino acids. From germline, CDR1 is MDHEN and CDR2 SYDVKM. CDR3 sequence: CASRRHAGPQYF. CDR3 DNA sequence: TGTGCCAGCAGACGACACGCCGGTCCGCAGTATTTT.

This CDR3 is CASSLGLAGAGETQYF. CDR3 nucleotide sequence: TGCGCCAGCAGCTTGGGACTAGCGGGGGCTGGAGAGACCCAGTACTTC. The V call is TRBV5-1, the J call TRBJ2-5, with 12 bases matching TRBD2. V lost 0 bases, J lost 4 bases, and 4 bases stayed unmatched. This CDR3 region has 16 residues. CDR1 and CDR2 from the germline V gene are SGHRS and YFSETQ.

The chain couples TRBV3-1 (or the pseudogene TRBV3-2) to TRBJ1-2; the D is unclear. Germline CDR1 is LGHDT and CDR2 is YNNKEL (reference sequence). CDR3 length equals 13 residues. The ends were cut back, 1 base at V and 2 bases at J, with 5 bases in the middle. The CDR3 reads CASSQVQNYGYTF. In nucleotides, the CDR3 is TGTGCCAGCAGCCAAGTGCAGAACTATGGCTACACCTTC.

This clone was seen a single time. The V call is TRBV21-1, the J call TRBJ1-2; the listed D gene, TRBD1, was not tested against the DNA. TRBV21-1 is noted as a pseudogene. The length of the CDR3 is 22 residues. The CDR3 sequence is CASSKQGPCQTVDGTGNYGYTF. The CDR3, as DNA: TGTGCCAGCAGCAAACAGGGACCATGCCAAACGGTGGACGGGACAGGGAACTATGGCTACACCTTC.

In its sample, this clone was seen once. The chain has TRBV19 and TRBJ1-5; no firm D call. Trimming removed 6 bases at V and 2 bases at J, with 8 bases between. The germline V gene has CDR1 LNHDA and CDR2 SQIVND (reference sequence). The CDR3 spans 13 residues. The CDR3 sequence is CASRPSRNQPQHF. CDR3 coding DNA: TGTGCCAGTAGACCCAGTCGCAATCAGCCCCAGCATTTT.

This clone has only a few counts. The rearrangement uses TRBV3-1 (or the pseudogene TRBV3-2) and TRBJ2-1; D is undetermined. CDR1 is LGHDT and CDR2 is YNNKEL in the germline V gene (reference sequence). The CDR3 covers 15 residues. V was cut by 0 bases and J by 3 bases, with 9 bases left in between. The CDR3 DNA sequence: TGTGCCAGCAGCCAAGATCCGTATTTCTACAATGAGCAGTTCTTC. Translated, it gives CASSQDPYFYNEQFF.

The gene calls are TRBV7-2 and TRBJ2-3; a weak D match, TRBD2 (5 bases). The CDR3 is 15 residues long. V dropped 1 base and J dropped 2 bases, with 10 bases sitting between them. Germline V gives CDR1 SGHTA, CDR2 FQGNSA. The DNA of the CDR3 is TGTGCCAGCAGCTTAGTAGTGCGGGTCACAGATACGCAGTATTTT. Residues: CASSLVVRVTDTQYF.